This T cell receptor (beta chain) was obtained from a study of blood T cell repertoires in COVID-19. For the study at large: Some COVID-19 samples were acute and others convalescent; all came from the United States, Italy and Spain. T cells, B-cell-depleted T cells, or PBMCs provided the cDNA or gDNA that served as material.

The CDR3 is 17 residues long. Original analysis: The authors estimated nucleated cell counts from reference gene primer amplification. The data were produced by immunoSEQ multiplex PCR, yet TCRdb's version contains in-frame clones alone and is incomplete. V and J calls and clone size are as listed in that table; D and trimming were resolved from the DNA. The repertoire holds about 48,000 clones, with over 80% as singletons. The sample comprised peripheral blood. The receptor's source is a man aged 70-80 years with acute or convalescent COVID-19. The chain has TRBV21-1 and TRBJ2-3; the D segment call TRBD2 is taken from the table without a DNA check. TRBV21-1 is assigned pseudogene status. This CDR3 reads CASSKVAGGRSTDTQYF. For the CDR3, the DNA is TGTGCCAGCAGCAAAGTGGCGGGGGGGCGGAGCACAGATACGCAGTATTTT.